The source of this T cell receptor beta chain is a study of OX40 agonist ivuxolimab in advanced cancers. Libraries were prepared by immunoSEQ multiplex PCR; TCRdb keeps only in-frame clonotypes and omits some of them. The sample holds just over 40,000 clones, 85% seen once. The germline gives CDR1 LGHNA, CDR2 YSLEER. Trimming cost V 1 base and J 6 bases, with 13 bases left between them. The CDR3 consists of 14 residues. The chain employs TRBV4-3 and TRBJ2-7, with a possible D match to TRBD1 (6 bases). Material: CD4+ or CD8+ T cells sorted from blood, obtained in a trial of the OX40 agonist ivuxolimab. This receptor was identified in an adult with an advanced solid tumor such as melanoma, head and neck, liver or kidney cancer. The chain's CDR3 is CASSQGGRSAEQYF. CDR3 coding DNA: TGCGCCAGCAGCCAAGGGGGGCGATCCGCCGAGCAGTACTTC.